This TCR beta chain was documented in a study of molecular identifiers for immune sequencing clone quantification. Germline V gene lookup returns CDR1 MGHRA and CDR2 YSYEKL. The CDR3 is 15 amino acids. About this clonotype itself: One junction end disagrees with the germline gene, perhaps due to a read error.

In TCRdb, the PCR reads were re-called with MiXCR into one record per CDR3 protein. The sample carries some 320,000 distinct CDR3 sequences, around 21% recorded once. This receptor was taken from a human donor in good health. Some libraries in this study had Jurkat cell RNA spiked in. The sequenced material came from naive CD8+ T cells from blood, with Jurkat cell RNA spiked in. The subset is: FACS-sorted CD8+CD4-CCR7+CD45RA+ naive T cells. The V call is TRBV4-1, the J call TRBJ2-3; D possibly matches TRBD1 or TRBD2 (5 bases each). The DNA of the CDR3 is TGCGCCAGCAGCCAAGAACCGGGGTCCACAGGTACGCAGTATTTT. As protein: CASSQEPGSTGTQYF.